These 21 T cell receptor beta chains share one sample of origin, sequenced in a study of T cells in Graves' hyperthyroidism and ophthalmopathy. RNA transcripts were the template for amplifying TCR beta CDR3 regions. TCR CDR3 underwent first-round RT-PCR with the HTBI primer set. MiXCR, applied by TCRdb to the multiplex PCR reads, yields one record per CDR3 protein. The profile covers around 570,000 distinct CDR3 sequences, with roughly 21% appearing a single time and about half taken by the ten largest. Material for sequencing was blood. All receptors derive from a man aged 40-55 years with Graves' ophthalmopathy.

This clonotype was seen a handful of times. The genes are TRBV4-2 and TRBJ2-7; a weak D match, TRBD2 (6 bases). The germline CDR1 and CDR2 sequences are LGHNA and YNFKEQ. The V end lost 4 bases, the J end lost 2 bases, and 15 bases lay between the germline ends. The CDR3 totals 15 residues. The CDR3 spells CASSPESSDTYEQYF. The CDR3 DNA sequence: TGTGCCAGCAGCCCTGAGTCTAGCGACACCTACGAGCAGTACTTC.

This clonotype was observed many times. This sequence joins TRBV20-1 and TRBJ2-7; tentatively, D is TRBD1 (6 bases). Germline lookup yields CDR1 DFQATT and CDR2 SNEGSKA (reference sequence). V was trimmed by 0 bases and J by 4 bases, leaving 16 bases between them. The CDR3 has 15 residues. The CDR3 nucleotides are TGCAGTGCTAGAGATCTACAGGGCAAATTGTACGAGCAGTACTTC. Its protein is CSARDLQGKLYEQYF.

V is TRBV19 and J is TRBJ2-5, with D perhaps TRBD1 or TRBD2 (5 bases each). The CDR3 runs to 19 residues. The V gene's germline CDR1 is LNHDA and CDR2 SQIVND (reference sequence). V lost 7 bases and J lost 3, with 30 bases in between. The CDR3 reads CASTLYATAVGGIEETQYF. CDR3 in DNA: TGTGCCAGTACCCTCTACGCCACCGCCGTTGGGGGTATCGAAGAGACCCAGTACTTC. The full variable domain, completed using reference TRBV19 and TRBJ2-5, is DGGITQSPKYLFRKEGQNVTLSCEQNLNHDAMYWYRQDPGQGLRLIYYSQIVNDFQKGDIAEGYSVSREKKESFPLTVTSAQKNPTAFYLCASTLYATAVGGIEETQYFGPGTRLLVL.

This clonotype was seen repeatedly, ten times or more. The chain employs TRBV7-8 and TRBJ2-1; TRBD2 aligns across 10 bases. The CDR3 totals 13 residues. With 5 bases clipped from V and 9 bases from J, the junction kept 4 bases outside the gene matches. Germline-derived CDR1 and CDR2 are SGHVS and FQNEAQ. CDR3 loop: CASSPGLAVEQFF. CDR3 DNA: TGTGCCAGCAGCCCCGGACTAGCGGTTGAGCAGTTCTTC.

Many counts were recorded for this clonotype. This chain uses TRBV7-9 with TRBJ2-3; the D is unclear. CDR1 and CDR2 (germline): SEHNR, FQNEAQ (reference sequence). The CDR3 covers 13 residues. The V gene lost 7 bases and the J gene lost 3 bases, with 11 bases spanning the gap. The CDR3 DNA sequence: TGTGCCAGCACCAGCCCGGCTACAGATACGCAGTATTTT. This sequence encodes CASTSPATDTQYF.

This clonotype was seen a handful of times. The chain combines TRBV2 with TRBJ1-5; D gene ambiguous. There are 14 residues in the CDR3. V lost 6 bases, J lost 2 bases, and 11 bases lay in between. Germline loops: CDR1 SNHLY, CDR2 FYNNEI. CDR3 amino acids: CASSVREGNQPQHF. CDR3 bases: TGTGCCAGCAGCGTTCGGGAGGGCAATCAGCCCCAGCATTTT.

This rearrangement joins TRBV4-3 to TRBJ2-7; D is unresolved. V was pared by 0 bases and J by 1 base, with 19 bases between. CDR1 and CDR2 (germline): LGHNA, YSLEER. The CDR3 is 18 amino acids. The CDR3 sequence: CASSQDLQRGSASYEQYF. In DNA, the CDR3 is TGCGCCAGCAGCCAAGACCTCCAACGAGGATCAGCATCCTACGAGCAGTACTTC.

The V call is TRBV20-1, the J call TRBJ2-5, with D possibly TRBD1 on 6 matching bases. The CDR3 runs to 12 residues. Per germline, CDR1 DFQATT and CDR2 SNEGSKA (reference sequence). The V end was cut by 7 bases, the J end by 2 bases, with 11 bases between. The CDR3 loop is CSVQTGQETQYF. CDR3 nucleotides: TGCAGTGTGCAGACAGGACAAGAGACCCAGTACTTC.

The chain joins TRBV6-1 to TRBJ2-3, with 12 bases lining up with TRBD1. CDR1 and CDR2 from the germline V gene are MNHNS and SASEGT. The CDR3 totals 17 residues. Germline trimming cut 1 base from V and 2 bases from J; bases unmatched to any gene: 4. CDR3 sequence: CASSEVGTGGVTDTQYF. CDR3 in DNA: TGTGCCAGCAGTGAAGTCGGGACAGGGGGCGTCACAGATACGCAGTATTTT.

V usage is TRBV5-4 and J usage is TRBJ2-1; D is ambiguous. V lost 6 bases to trimming and J lost 0 bases, with 16 bases between them. From germline, CDR1 is SGHNT and CDR2 YYREEE (reference sequence). This CDR3 is 16 amino acids long. The CDR3 nucleotides read TGTGCCAGCACCCCCGTGGAGAGGAGCTCCTACAATGAGCAGTTCTTC. Its translation is CASTPVERSSYNEQFF.

In its sample, this clonotype was seen many times. This rearrangement joins TRBV12-3 or TRBV12-4 to TRBJ2-1, with 11 bases lining up with TRBD2. Losses at the gene ends were 5 bases for V and 12 bases for J; bases not matched to a gene: 15. The CDR3 contains 16 residues. The CDR3 spells CASSPPGTSGPTPQFF. The CDR3 DNA is TGTGCCAGCAGTCCCCCCGGGACTAGCGGCCCAACACCGCAGTTCTTC.

The chain is built from TRBV20-1 and TRBJ2-3, with 14 positions matching TRBD2. The CDR3 length is 14 residues. The V segment lost 3 bases and the J segment 7 bases; nucleotides outside the gene matches: 3. Germline-derived CDR1 and CDR2 are DFQATT and SNEGSKA (reference sequence). The CDR3 DNA follows: TGCAGTGCTAGGGGACTAGCGGGAGAACATACGCAGTATTTT. Translated, it gives CSARGLAGEHTQYF.

The chain uses TRBV12-3 or TRBV12-4 and TRBJ1-5, with D possibly matching TRBD1 (6 bases). The CDR3 spans 15 residues. V lost 2 bases, J lost 5 bases, and 13 bases lay in between. The CDR3: CASSLRDTRHQPQHF. In DNA form, the CDR3 reads TGTGCCAGCAGTTTAAGGGACACCCGCCATCAGCCCCAGCATTTT.

Ten or more counts support this clonotype. CDR3 protein: CASSRAPTGGRYNEQFF. The CDR3 DNA reads as TGTGCCAGCAGTCGTGCCCCCACCGGGGGGCGTTACAATGAGCAGTTCTTC. The V call is TRBV28, the J call TRBJ2-1; TRBD2 is a possible D gene (7 bases). The CDR3 loop spans 17 amino acids. Trimming removed 5 bases from V and 4 bases from J, with 21 bases in between. CDR1 MDHEN and CDR2 SYDVKM come from the germline V gene. The whole variable domain, filled in from reference TRBV28 and TRBJ2-1, reads DVKVTQSSRYLVKRTGEKVFLECVQDMDHENMFWYRQDPGLGLRLIYFSYDVKMKEKGDIPEGYSVSREKKERFSLILESASTNQTSMYLCASSRAPTGGRYNEQFFGPGTRLTVL.

The V gene is TRBV7-6, the J gene TRBJ1-1; weak D call: TRBD1 (6 bases). V lost 1 base, J lost 4 bases, and 13 bases lay in between. Germline V gene sequence: CDR1 SGHVS, CDR2 FNYEAQ. The CDR3 has 15 residues. The CDR3 here is CASSLGGGSGTEAFF. CDR3 sequence (DNA): TGTGCCAGCAGCTTAGGAGGGGGGAGCGGCACTGAAGCTTTCTTT.

Comments on this clonotype: A much larger clone lies one base from this, so it may be a read error. CDR3 in DNA: TGTGTCAGCTCACGGACAGGGGACACTGAAGCTTTCTTT. Encoded protein: CVSSRTGDTEAFF. V gene TRBV18 combines with J gene TRBJ1-1; 9 bases agree with TRBD1. The CDR3 runs 13 residues. CDR1 and CDR2 (germline): KGHSH, LQKENI.

This clonotype was counted many times. V usage is TRBV27 and J usage is TRBJ2-7; D unclear. Germline V gene lookup returns CDR1 MNHEY and CDR2 SMNVEV (reference sequence). Deletions cut 5 bases from V and 5 bases from J, with 19 bases between. This CDR3 is 15 amino acids long. CDR3 nucleotide sequence: TGTGCCAGCAGTCCCTATTTAGGAGTCCACGACGAGCAGTACTTC. It encodes CASSPYLGVHDEQYF.

The chain couples TRBV29-1 to TRBJ2-3; TRBD2 might be the D (7 bases). Trimming left V 3 bases short and J 7 bases short, with 20 bases between. The CDR3 is made up of 15 amino acids. Germline loops: CDR1 SQVTM, CDR2 ANQGSEA. CDR3 amino acids: CSVEGGQLGIHTQYF. In DNA, the CDR3 is TGCAGCGTTGAGGGGGGGCAACTGGGGATTCATACGCAGTATTTT.

The CDR3 is CATSRDMGGHQPQHF. In nucleotides, the CDR3 is TGTGCCACCAGCAGAGATATGGGGGGCCATCAGCCCCAGCATTTT. This chain connects TRBV15 to TRBJ1-5, with D perhaps matching TRBD1 (6 bases). CDR1 and CDR2 from the germline V gene are LNHNV and YYDKDF (reference sequence). With 0 bases removed from V and 5 bases from J, the gap between germline ends came to 11 bases. The CDR3 has 15 residues.

There are a few counts of this clonotype. The rearrangement joins TRBV6-2 or TRBV6-3 to TRBJ2-7, with a tentative D call TRBD2 (6 bases). V shed 4 bases and J shed 7 bases, with 20 bases lying between them. The CDR3 has 15 residues. The germline V gene has CDR1 MNHEY and CDR2 SVGEGT. CDR3: CASSSIRDFGREQYF. The DNA for the CDR3 is TGTGCCAGCAGTTCGATCCGGGACTTTGGGCGGGAGCAGTACTTC.

Worth noting for this clonotype: Since a much larger clone is just one base distant, this may be a read error. The chain links TRBV27 to TRBJ2-2, with 11 positions matching TRBD2. The V gene's germline CDR1 is MNHEY and CDR2 SMNVEV (reference sequence). The CDR3 consists of 17 residues. The CDR3 region is CASSQLLAGAYTGEPFF. The CDR3 coding sequence is TGTGCCAGCAGCCAATTACTAGCGGGGGCATACACCGGGGAGCCGTTTTTT.